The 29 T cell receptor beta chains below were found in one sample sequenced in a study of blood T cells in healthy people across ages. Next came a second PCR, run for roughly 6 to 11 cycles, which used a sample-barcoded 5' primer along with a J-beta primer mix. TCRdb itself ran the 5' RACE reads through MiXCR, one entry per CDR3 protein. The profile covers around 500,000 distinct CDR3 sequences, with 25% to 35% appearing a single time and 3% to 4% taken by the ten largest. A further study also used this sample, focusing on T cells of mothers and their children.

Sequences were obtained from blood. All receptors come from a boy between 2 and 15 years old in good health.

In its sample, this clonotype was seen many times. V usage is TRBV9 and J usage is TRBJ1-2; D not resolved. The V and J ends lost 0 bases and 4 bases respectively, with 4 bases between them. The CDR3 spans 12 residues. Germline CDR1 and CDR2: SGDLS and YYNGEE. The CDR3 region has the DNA TGTGCCAGCAGCGTAGGCGGCTATGGCTACACCTTC. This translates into CASSVGGYGYTF.

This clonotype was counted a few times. The CDR3 coding sequence is TGTGCCAGCAGCTATACGAGGGCAGGCACAGATACGCAGTATTTT. Translated, it gives CASSYTRAGTDTQYF. V is TRBV5-5 and J is TRBJ2-3; possibly TRBD2 for D (5 bases). From germline, CDR1 is SGHKS and CDR2 YYEKEE (reference sequence). The CDR3 is 15 residues long. Between the trimmed V and J ends, which lost 3 bases and 1 base, there was a span of 12 bases.

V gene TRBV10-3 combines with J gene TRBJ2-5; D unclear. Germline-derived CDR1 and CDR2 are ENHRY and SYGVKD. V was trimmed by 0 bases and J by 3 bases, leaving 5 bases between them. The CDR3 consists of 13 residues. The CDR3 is CAISESTEETQYF. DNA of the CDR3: TGTGCCATCAGTGAGTCTACAGAAGAGACCCAGTACTTC.

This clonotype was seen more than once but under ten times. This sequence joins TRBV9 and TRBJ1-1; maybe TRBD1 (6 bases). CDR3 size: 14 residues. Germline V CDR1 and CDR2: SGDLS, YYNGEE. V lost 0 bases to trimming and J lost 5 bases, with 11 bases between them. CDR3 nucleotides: TGTGCCAGCAGCGTAGGCCGGGGGCTAACTGAAGCTTTCTTT. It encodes CASSVGRGLTEAFF.

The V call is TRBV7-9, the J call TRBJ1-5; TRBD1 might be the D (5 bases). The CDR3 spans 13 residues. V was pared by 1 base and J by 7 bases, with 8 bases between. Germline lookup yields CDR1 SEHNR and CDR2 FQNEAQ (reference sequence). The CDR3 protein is CASSLEQGQPQHF. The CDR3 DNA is TGTGCCAGCAGCTTAGAGCAGGGACAGCCCCAGCATTTT.

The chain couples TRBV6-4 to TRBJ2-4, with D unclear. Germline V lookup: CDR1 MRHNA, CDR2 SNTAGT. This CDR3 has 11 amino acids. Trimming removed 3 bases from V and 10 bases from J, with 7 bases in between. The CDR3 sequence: CASSDTQIQYF. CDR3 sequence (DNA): TGTGCCAGCAGTGATACACAGATTCAGTACTTC.

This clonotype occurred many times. The CDR3 sequence: CASSLWKGLAGGRETQYF. CDR3 DNA sequence: TGTGCCAGCAGCTTATGGAAGGGACTAGCGGGGGGGCGCGAGACCCAGTACTTC. The J gene is TRBJ2-5, the V gene TRBV7-2; 16 bases are a match to TRBD2. The CDR3 runs 18 residues. Germline V CDR1 and CDR2: SGHTA, FQGNSA. J gave up 5 bases and V 2 bases, and 8 bases lay outside the gene matches.

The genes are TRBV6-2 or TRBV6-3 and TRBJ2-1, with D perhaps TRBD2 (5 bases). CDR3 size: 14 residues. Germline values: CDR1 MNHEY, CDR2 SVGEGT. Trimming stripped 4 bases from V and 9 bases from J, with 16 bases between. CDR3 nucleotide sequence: TGTGCCAGCAGTTCACAACCTAGCTTCGGTGAGCAGTTCTTC. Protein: CASSSQPSFGEQFF.

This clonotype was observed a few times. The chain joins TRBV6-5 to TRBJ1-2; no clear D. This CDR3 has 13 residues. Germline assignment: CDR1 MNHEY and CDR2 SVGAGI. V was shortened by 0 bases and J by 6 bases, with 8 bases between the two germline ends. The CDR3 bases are TGTGCCAGCAGTTACTCGAGGTTCGATGGCTACACCTTC. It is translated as CASSYSRFDGYTF.

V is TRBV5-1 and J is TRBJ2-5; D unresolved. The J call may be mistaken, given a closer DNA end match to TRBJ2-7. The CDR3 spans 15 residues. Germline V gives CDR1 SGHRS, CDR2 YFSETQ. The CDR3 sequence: CASSLPGASSYEQYF. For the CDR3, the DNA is TGCGCCAGCAGCTTACCGGGCGCCTCGTCCTACGAGCAGTACTTC.

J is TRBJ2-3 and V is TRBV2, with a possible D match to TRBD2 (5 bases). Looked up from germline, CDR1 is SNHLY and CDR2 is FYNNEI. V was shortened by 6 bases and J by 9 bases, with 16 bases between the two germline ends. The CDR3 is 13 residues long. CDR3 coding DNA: TGTGCCAGCAGCGTTTTTGAGGGAGAGACGCAGTATTTT. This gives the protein CASSVFEGETQYF.

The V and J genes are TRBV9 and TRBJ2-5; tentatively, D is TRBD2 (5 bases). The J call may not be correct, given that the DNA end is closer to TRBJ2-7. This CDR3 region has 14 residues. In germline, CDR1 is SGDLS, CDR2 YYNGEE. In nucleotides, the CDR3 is TGTGCCAGCAGCGTAGGGGGAGCCCGCTACGAGCAGTACTTC. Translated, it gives CASSVGGARYEQYF.

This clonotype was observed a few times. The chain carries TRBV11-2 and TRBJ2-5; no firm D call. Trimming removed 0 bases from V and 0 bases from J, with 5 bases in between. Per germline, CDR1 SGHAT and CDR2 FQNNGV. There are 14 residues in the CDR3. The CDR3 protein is CASSLETHQETQYF. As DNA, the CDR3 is TGTGCCAGCAGCTTAGAAACTCACCAAGAGACCCAGTACTTC.

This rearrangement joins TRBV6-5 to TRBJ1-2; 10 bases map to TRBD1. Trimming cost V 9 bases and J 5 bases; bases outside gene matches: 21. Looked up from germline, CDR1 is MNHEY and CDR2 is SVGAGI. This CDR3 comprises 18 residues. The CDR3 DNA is TGTGCCAGTCAGTTACTCGAGACAGGGGGCCTGTTGTATTATGGCTACACCTTC. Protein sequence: CASQLLETGGLLYYGYTF.

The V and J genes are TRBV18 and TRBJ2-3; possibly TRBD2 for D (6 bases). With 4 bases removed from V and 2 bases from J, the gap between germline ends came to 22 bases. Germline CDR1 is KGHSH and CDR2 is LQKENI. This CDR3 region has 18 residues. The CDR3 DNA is TGTGCCAGCTCACACCTTCCTAGGGCGGAGGGCGTCACAGATACGCAGTATTTT. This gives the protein CASSHLPRAEGVTDTQYF.

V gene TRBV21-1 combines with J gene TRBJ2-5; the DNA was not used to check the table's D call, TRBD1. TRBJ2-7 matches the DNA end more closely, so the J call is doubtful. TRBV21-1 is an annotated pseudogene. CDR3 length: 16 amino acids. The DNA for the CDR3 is TGTGCCAGCAGCAAAGCTCAGCCCAGGCGCTCCTACGAGCAGTACTTC. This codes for CASSKAQPRRSYEQYF.

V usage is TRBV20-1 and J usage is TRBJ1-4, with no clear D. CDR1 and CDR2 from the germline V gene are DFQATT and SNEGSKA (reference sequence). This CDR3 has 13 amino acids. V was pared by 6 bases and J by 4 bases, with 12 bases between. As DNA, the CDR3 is TGCAGTGCGAGCAGCTTTTTTAATGAAAAACTGTTTTTT. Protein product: CSASSFFNEKLFF.

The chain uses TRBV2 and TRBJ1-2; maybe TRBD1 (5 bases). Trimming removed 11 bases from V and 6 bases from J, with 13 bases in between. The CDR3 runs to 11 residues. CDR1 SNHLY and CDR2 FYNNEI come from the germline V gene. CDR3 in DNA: TGTGCCGGAAGGGACCTCCATGGCTACACCTTC. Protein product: CAGRDLHGYTF.

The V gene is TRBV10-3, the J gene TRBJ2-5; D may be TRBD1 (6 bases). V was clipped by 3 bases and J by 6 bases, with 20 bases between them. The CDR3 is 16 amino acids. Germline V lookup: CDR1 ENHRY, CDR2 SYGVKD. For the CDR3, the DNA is TGTGCCATCAGTGACCCAACAGGGAAAGGGCGAAAGACCCAGTACTTC. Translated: CAISDPTGKGRKTQYF.

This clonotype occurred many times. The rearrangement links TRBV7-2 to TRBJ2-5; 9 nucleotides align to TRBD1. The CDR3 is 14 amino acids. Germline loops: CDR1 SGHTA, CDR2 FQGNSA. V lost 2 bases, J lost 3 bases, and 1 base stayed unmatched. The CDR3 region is CASSLWTGEETQYF. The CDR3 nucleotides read TGTGCCAGCAGCTTATGGACAGGGGAAGAGACCCAGTACTTC.

CDR3 coding DNA: TGTGCCAGCAGCCCAGGGGGCCTAACAGATACGCAGTATTTT. Amino acid sequence: CASSPGGLTDTQYF. The J gene is TRBJ2-3, the V gene TRBV7-6; 8 bases agree with TRBD1. Germline V CDR1 and CDR2: SGHVS, FNYEAQ. The CDR3 contains 14 residues. Unmatched junction bases numbered 4, after V lost 5 bases and J lost 3 bases.

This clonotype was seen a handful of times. This chain's CDR3 is CAMDGRTDTQYF. As DNA, the CDR3 is TGTGCCATGGACGGAAGAACAGATACGCAGTATTTT. The gene calls are TRBV10-3 and TRBJ2-3; no clear D gene. The germline V gene has CDR1 ENHRY and CDR2 SYGVKD. Trimming removed 9 bases from V and 3 bases from J, with 10 bases in between. The length of the CDR3 is 12 residues.

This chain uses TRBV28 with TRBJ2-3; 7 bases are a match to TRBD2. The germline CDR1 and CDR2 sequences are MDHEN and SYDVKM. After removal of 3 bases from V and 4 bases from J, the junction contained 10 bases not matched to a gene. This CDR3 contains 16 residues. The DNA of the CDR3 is TGTGCCAGCAGTTTCGAGGGAGGGAGCAGGGCAGATACGCAGTATTTT. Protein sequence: CASSFEGGSRADTQYF.

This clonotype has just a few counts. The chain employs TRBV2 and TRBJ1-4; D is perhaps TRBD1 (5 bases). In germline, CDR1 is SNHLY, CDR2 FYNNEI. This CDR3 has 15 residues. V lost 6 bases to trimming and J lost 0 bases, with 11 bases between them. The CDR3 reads CASSRDRTTNEKLFF. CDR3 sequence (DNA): TGTGCCAGCAGCCGTGACAGAACAACTAATGAAAAACTGTTTTTT.

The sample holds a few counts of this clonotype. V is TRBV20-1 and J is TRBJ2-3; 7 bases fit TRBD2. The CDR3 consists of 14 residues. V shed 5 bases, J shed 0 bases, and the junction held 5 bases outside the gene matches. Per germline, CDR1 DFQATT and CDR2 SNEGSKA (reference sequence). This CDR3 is CSAPTGGSTDTQYF. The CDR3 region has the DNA TGCAGTGCTCCTACCGGGGGGAGCACAGATACGCAGTATTTT.

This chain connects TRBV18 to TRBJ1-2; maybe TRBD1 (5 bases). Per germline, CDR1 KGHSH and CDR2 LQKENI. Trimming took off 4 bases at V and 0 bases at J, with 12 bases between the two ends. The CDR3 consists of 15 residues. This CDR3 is CASSRGTSSNYGYTF. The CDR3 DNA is TGTGCCAGCTCACGTGGGACTTCTTCTAACTATGGCTACACCTTC.

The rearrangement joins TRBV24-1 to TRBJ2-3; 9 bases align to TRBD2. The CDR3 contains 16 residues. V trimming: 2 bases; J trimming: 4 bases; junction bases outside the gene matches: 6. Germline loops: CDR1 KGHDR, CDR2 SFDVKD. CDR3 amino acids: CATSDSVAGGPDTQYF. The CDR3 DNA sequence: TGTGCCACCAGTGATTCGGTTGCGGGAGGGCCAGATACGCAGTATTTT.

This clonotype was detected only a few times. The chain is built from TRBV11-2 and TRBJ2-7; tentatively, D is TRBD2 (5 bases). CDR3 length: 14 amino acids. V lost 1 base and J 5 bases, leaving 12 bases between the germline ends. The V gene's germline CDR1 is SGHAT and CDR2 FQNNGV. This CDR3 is CASSLGGYAHEQYF. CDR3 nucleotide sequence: TGTGCCAGCAGCTTAGGAGGGTATGCCCACGAGCAGTACTTC. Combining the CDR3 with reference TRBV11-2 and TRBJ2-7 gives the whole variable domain EAGVAQSPRYKIIEKRQSVAFWCNPISGHATLYWYQQILGQGPKLLIQFQNNGVVDDSQLPKDRFSAERLKGVDSTLKIQPAKLEDSAVYLCASSLGGYAHEQYFGPGTRLTVT.

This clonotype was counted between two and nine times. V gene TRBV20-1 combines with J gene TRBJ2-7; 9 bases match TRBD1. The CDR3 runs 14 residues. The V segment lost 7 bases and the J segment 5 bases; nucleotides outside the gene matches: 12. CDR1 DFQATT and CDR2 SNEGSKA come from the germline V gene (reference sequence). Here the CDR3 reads CSGLEGQGIDEQYF. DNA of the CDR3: TGCAGTGGGCTCGAGGGACAGGGTATTGACGAGCAGTACTTC.